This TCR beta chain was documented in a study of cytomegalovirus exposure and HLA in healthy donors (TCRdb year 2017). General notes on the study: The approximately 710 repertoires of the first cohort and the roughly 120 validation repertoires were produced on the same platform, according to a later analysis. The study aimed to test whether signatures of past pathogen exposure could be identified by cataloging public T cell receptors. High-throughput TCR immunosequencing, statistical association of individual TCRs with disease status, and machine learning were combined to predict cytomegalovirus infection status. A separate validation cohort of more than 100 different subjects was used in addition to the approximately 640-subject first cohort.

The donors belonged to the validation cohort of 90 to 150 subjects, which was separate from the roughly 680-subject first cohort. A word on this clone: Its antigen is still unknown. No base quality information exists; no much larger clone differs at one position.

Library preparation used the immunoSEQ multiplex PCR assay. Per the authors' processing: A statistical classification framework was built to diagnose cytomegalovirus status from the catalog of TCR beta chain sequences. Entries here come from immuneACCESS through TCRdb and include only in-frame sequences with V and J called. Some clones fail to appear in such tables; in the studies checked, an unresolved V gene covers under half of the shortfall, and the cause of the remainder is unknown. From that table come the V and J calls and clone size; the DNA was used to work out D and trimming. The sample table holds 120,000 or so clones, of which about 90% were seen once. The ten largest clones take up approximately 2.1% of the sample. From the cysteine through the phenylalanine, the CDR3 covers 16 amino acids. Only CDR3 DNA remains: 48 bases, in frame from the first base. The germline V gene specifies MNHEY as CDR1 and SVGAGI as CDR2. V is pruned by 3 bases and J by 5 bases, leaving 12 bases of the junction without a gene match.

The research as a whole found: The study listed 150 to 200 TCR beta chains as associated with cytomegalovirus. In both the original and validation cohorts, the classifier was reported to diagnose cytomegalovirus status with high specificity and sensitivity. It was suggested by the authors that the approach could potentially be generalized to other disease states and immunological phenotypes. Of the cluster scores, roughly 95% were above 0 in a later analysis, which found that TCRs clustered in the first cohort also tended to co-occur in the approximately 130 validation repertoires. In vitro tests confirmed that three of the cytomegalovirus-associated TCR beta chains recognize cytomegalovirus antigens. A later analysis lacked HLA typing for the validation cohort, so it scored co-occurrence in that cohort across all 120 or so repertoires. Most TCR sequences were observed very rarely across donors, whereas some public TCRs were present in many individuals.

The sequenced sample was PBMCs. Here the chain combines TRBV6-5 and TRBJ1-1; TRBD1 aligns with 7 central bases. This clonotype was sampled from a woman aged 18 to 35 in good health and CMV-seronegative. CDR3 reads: CASSYDRERTGTEAFF. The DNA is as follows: TGTGCCAGCAGTTATGACAGGGAACGGACGGGTACTGAAGCTTTCTTT.